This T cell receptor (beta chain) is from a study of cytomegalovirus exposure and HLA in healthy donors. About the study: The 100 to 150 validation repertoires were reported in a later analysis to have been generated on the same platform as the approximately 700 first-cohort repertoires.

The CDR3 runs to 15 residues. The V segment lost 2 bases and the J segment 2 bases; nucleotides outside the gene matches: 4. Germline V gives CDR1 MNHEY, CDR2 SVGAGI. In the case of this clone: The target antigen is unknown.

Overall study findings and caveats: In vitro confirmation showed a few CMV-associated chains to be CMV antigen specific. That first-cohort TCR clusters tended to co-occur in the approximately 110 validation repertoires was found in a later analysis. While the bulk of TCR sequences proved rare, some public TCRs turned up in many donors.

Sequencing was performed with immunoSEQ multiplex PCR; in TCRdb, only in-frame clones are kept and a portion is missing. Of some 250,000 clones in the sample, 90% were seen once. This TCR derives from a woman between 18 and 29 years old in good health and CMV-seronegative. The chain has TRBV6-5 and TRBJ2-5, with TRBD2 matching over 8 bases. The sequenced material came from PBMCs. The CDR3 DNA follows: TGTGCCAGCAGTTACGGAGCGGGGGCTCAAGAGACCCAGTACTTC. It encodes CASSYGAGAQETQYF.